This passage covers 7 T cell receptor beta chains from one sample sequenced in a study of CD8 T cells in ankylosing spondylitis (dated by TCRdb to 2017 to 2019). Libraries were made using 5' RACE. The instrument was an Illumina HiSeq 2500. Using fastp trimming at Q25 and MiXCR clonotype assembly, TCRdb reanalyzed the public sequencing data and kept in-frame beta chains. For every CDR3 protein sequence, its rows merge into one entry that carries the most common genes and DNA. This sample gives a few hundred thousand distinct CDR3 sequences in total; about 10% of them show up just once. The ten largest make up approximately 20% of the sample. Material: blood, either unsorted or a sorted T cell fraction (not recorded which). Source of these receptors: a male donor with ankylosing spondylitis or in good health (not recorded which).

This clonotype was observed many times. This chain uses TRBV3-1 with TRBJ1-1; D is unresolved. This CDR3 is 14 amino acids long. Trimming removed 5 bases from V and 4 bases from J, with 14 bases in between. Germline V CDR1 and CDR2: LGHDT, YNNKEL (reference sequence). The CDR3 nucleotides read TGTGCCAGCAGCACACGTCCCGAGGGCACTGAAGCTTTCTTT. It specifies CASSTRPEGTEAFF.

A few counts support this clonotype. The CDR3 DNA sequence: TGTGCCAGCCACCCTGGTTGGGGGACTCATAATTCACCCCTCCACTTT. Translating gives CASHPGWGTHNSPLHF. J is TRBJ1-6 and V is TRBV6-1; possible D gene TRBD1, 5 bases. The germline CDR1 and CDR2 sequences are MNHNS and SASEGT. The V end was cut by 8 bases, the J end by 5 bases, with 19 bases between. CDR3 length: 16 residues.

The rearrangement uses TRBV5-1 and TRBJ2-1; TRBD1 aligns across 7 bases. The CDR3 spans 15 residues. Germline CDR1 reads SGHRS; CDR2 reads YFSETQ. J gave up 7 bases and V 3 bases, and 10 bases lay outside the gene matches. The CDR3 is CASSSRTGLGNEQFF. CDR3 in DNA: TGCGCCAGCAGCTCCCGGACAGGTCTGGGGAATGAGCAGTTCTTC.

This clonotype was seen many times. The rearrangement uses TRBV5-1 and TRBJ2-7; weak D call: TRBD1 (5 bases). Trimming cost V 0 bases and J 4 bases, with 8 bases left between them. This CDR3 region has 13 residues. Germline CDR1 and CDR2: SGHRS and YFSETQ. In DNA, the CDR3 is TGCGCCAGCAGCTTGGCAGGGCTGTACGAGCAGTACTTC. It translates to CASSLAGLYEQYF.

This clonotype was found many times. V is TRBV5-1 and J is TRBJ2-7, with TRBD1 matching 7 bases. Germline V gene data show CDR1 as SGHRS and CDR2 as YFSETQ. V lost 5 bases and J lost 7; bases outside the gene matches: 12. The CDR3 sequence is 14 residues long. CDR3 region: CASSSGQAIDEQYF. The DNA for the CDR3 is TGCGCCAGCAGTTCTGGACAGGCGATTGATGAGCAGTACTTC.

This clonotype was counted many times. The gene calls are TRBV7-9 and TRBJ2-2; D remains unclear. Germline lookup yields CDR1 SEHNR and CDR2 FQNEAQ (reference sequence). This CDR3 has 14 amino acids. The V gene lost 5 bases and the J gene lost 4 bases, with 11 bases spanning the gap. In nucleotides, the CDR3 is TGTGCCAGCAGCGCCATTCTAAGCACCGGGGAGCTGTTTTTT. It specifies CASSAILSTGELFF.

This clonotype was seen many times. The genes are TRBV5-1 and TRBJ2-3; TRBD2 aligns across 11 bases. With V trimmed by 0 bases and J by 4 bases, 7 bases remained unmatched. Germline lookup yields CDR1 SGHRS and CDR2 YFSETQ. The CDR3 covers 17 residues. The CDR3 reads CASSLAPLAGAADTQYF. The CDR3 DNA reads TGCGCCAGCAGCTTGGCCCCACTAGCGGGGGCCGCAGATACGCAGTATTTT.